These 18 T cell receptor beta chains were all obtained from the same sample, sequenced in a study of OX40 agonist ivuxolimab in advanced cancers. TCRdb's table, derived via immunoSEQ multiplex PCR, lists solely in-frame clones and lacks some. In the table there are about 86,000 clones, about 90% of which are singletons. The specimen comprised CD4+ or CD8+ T cells sorted from blood, sampled in a trial of the OX40 agonist ivuxolimab. The receptors shown here come from an adult with an advanced solid tumor such as melanoma, head and neck, liver or kidney cancer.

The chain combines TRBV27 with TRBJ1-4; D unresolved. Trimming removed 6 bases at V and 8 bases at J, with 10 bases between. Germline CDR1 and CDR2: MNHEY and SMNVEV (reference sequence). The CDR3 totals 12 residues. This chain's CDR3 is CASRGLGEKLFF. The CDR3 region has the DNA TGTGCCAGCAGGGGCCTGGGGGAAAAACTGTTTTTT.

The rearrangement joins TRBV19 to TRBJ2-7; 8 nucleotides agree with TRBD1. The length of the CDR3 is 14 residues. Germline V gene sequence: CDR1 LNHDA, CDR2 SQIVND (reference sequence). The ends lost 5 bases at V and 3 bases at J; junction bases unmatched: 6. The CDR3, as DNA: TGTGCCAGTAGTTTGGGACAGGACTACTACGAGCAGTACTTC. Translated: CASSLGQDYYEQYF.

The chain carries TRBV10-3 and TRBJ2-5; 7 nucleotides match TRBD2. Germline values: CDR1 ENHRY, CDR2 SYGVKD. V gave up 4 bases and J gave up 5 bases; unmatched junction bases: 10. The CDR3 covers 15 residues. The chain's CDR3 is CAISASGALEETQYF. The CDR3 nucleotides read TGTGCCATCAGTGCCAGCGGGGCTCTTGAGGAGACCCAGTACTTC.

V and J are TRBV18 and TRBJ2-3; 10 bases match TRBD1. The germline V gene encodes CDR1 KGHSH and CDR2 LQKENI. This CDR3 region has 14 residues. Trimming cost V 6 bases and J 4 bases; bases outside gene matches: 4. In DNA, the CDR3 is TGTGCCAGCTCGGATGGACAGGGGGCAGATACGCAGTATTTT. It translates to CASSDGQGADTQYF.

V gene TRBV6-1 combines with J gene TRBJ2-7; no firm D call. The ends were cut back, 6 bases at V and 3 bases at J, with 6 bases in the middle. CDR1 MNHNS and CDR2 SASEGT come from the germline V gene. The CDR3 loop spans 11 amino acids. CDR3 loop: CASRIHYEQYF. The CDR3 nucleotides are TGTGCCAGCAGGATTCACTACGAGCAGTACTTC.

As for this clone: With a much larger clone just one base away, this may be a read error. The chain links TRBV6-5 to TRBJ2-7, with no clear D. Germline V gene data show CDR1 as MNHEY and CDR2 as SVGAGI. V was pared by 4 bases and J by 4 bases, with 5 bases between. The CDR3 runs to 11 residues. The CDR3 sequence: CASSFKYEQYF. CDR3 nucleotides: TGTGCCAGCAGTTTTAAATACGAGCAGTACTTC.

The chain links TRBV28 to TRBJ1-2; no definite D call. The V and J ends lost 4 bases and 5 bases respectively, with 17 bases between them. This CDR3 is built from 15 residues. Germline V lookup: CDR1 MDHEN, CDR2 SYDVKM. The CDR3 nucleotides read TGTGCCAGCAGTTCCGCCTTGGCAGCCCTGTATGGCTACACCTTC. Protein product: CASSSALAALYGYTF.

This sequence joins TRBV28 and TRBJ1-5; no reliable D call. The CDR3 has 15 amino acids. Trimming cost V 1 base and J 0 bases, with 7 bases left between them. From germline, CDR1 is MDHEN and CDR2 SYDVKM. CDR3 DNA: TGTGCCAGCAGTTTATTTGAGCTTAGCAATCAGCCCCAGCATTTT. It translates to CASSLFELSNQPQHF. The complete variable domain, with remaining parts taken from reference TRBV28 and TRBJ1-5, reads DVKVTQSSRYLVKRTGEKVFLECVQDMDHENMFWYRQDPGLGLRLIYFSYDVKMKEKGDIPEGYSVSREKKERFSLILESASTNQTSMYLCASSLFELSNQPQHFGDGTRLSIL.

On this clone itself: This sample includes further DNA sequences coding for the same CDR3. In nucleotides, the CDR3 is TGTGCCAGCAGCCCCAGCGGGAGTTCCTACAATGAGCAGTTCTTC. It yields the protein CASSPSGSSYNEQFF. The chain has TRBV7-3 and TRBJ2-1; TRBD2 matches at 8 bases. Losses at the gene ends were 5 bases for V and 1 base for J; bases not matched to a gene: 4. Germline V gene data show CDR1 as SGHTA and CDR2 as FQGTGA. This CDR3 region has 15 residues.

As for this clone: Mismatch with germline at one junction end may stem from a read error. This chain uses TRBV7-7 with TRBJ2-5; 9 bases map to TRBD2. The CDR3 is 14 amino acids. Germline V gene data show CDR1 as SSHAT and CDR2 as FNYEAQ (reference sequence). In DNA, the CDR3 is TGTGCTAGCAGGCCCCAACTAGCGGGAGAGACCCAGTACTTC. Its translation: CASRPQLAGETQYF.

The chain joins TRBV9 to TRBJ2-2; 8 bases agree with TRBD2. The germline CDR1 and CDR2 sequences are SGDLS and YYNGEE. The V gene end was trimmed by 0 bases and the J gene end by 6 bases; junction bases not matched to a gene: 10. The CDR3 contains 17 residues. The CDR3 spells CASSVAWASGLSGELFF. The CDR3 coding sequence is TGTGCCAGCAGCGTAGCATGGGCTAGCGGGCTCTCCGGGGAGCTGTTTTTT. Using reference TRBV9 and TRBJ2-2 for the parts outside the CDR3, the full variable domain is DSGVTQTPKHLITATGQRVTLRCSPRSGDLSVYWYQQSLDQGLQFLIQYYNGEERAKGNILERFSAQQFPDLHSELNLSSLELGDSALYFCASSVAWASGLSGELFFGEGSRLTVL.

The CDR3 sequence: CASSQHLDTEAFF. The CDR3 nucleotides read TGTGCCAGCAGCCAGCATTTGGACACTGAAGCTTTCTTT. The chain uses TRBV7-3 and TRBJ1-1; D uncertain. The CDR3 runs to 13 residues. V lost 5 bases, J lost 3 bases, and 10 bases lay in between. The germline V gene encodes CDR1 SGHTA and CDR2 FQGTGA.

The chain couples TRBV6-6 to TRBJ2-1; 10 nucleotides line up with TRBD2. V lost 2 bases to trimming and J lost 7 bases; unmatched junction nucleotides: 5. Per the germline V gene, CDR1 is MNHNY and CDR2 is SVGAGI (reference sequence). The CDR3 is 15 amino acids. The CDR3 region is CASSYSGRAWNEQFF. The CDR3 DNA is TGTGCCAGCAGTTACAGCGGGAGGGCATGGAATGAGCAGTTCTTC.

The rearrangement uses TRBV28 and TRBJ2-7, with D uncertain. Trimming shortened V by 6 bases and J by 1 base, and 4 bases separated the two germline ends. The V gene's germline CDR1 is MDHEN and CDR2 SYDVKM. This CDR3 is built from 11 residues. Here the CDR3 DNA reads TGTGCCAGCAGCCGGTCCTACGAGCAGTACTTC. Protein: CASSRSYEQYF. The entire variable domain, with the rest obtained from reference TRBV28 and TRBJ2-7, is as follows: DVKVTQSSRYLVKRTGEKVFLECVQDMDHENMFWYRQDPGLGLRLIYFSYDVKMKEKGDIPEGYSVSREKKERFSLILESASTNQTSMYLCASSRSYEQYFGPGTRLTVT.

The V gene is TRBV7-9, the J gene TRBJ1-2; no reliable D call. Germline values: CDR1 SEHNR, CDR2 FQNEAQ (reference sequence). V gave up 0 bases and J gave up 4 bases, with 12 bases separating them. The CDR3 loop spans 15 amino acids. CDR3 DNA sequence: TGTGCCAGCAGCTTAGCGGGGAACGGAGTCTATGGCTACACCTTC. Amino acids: CASSLAGNGVYGYTF.

The J gene is TRBJ2-7, the V gene TRBV5-4; TRBD1 matches at 8 bases. J lost 5 bases, V lost 3 bases, and 7 bases had no gene match. Germline CDR1 is SGHNT and CDR2 is YYREEE (reference sequence). The CDR3 extends over 14 amino acids. The CDR3 sequence: CASSSPDRVNEQYF. The DNA of the CDR3 is TGTGCCAGCAGCTCACCGGACAGGGTTAACGAGCAGTACTTC. Looking up the rest from reference TRBV5-4 and TRBJ2-7 gives the full variable domain: ETGVTQSPTHLIKTRGQQVTLRCSSQSGHNTVSWYQQALGQGPQFIFQYYREEENGRGNFPPRFSGLQFPNYSSELNVNALELDDSALYLCASSSPDRVNEQYFGPGTRLTVT.

The rearrangement links TRBV28 to TRBJ1-1; D may be TRBD1 (6 bases). V lost 5 bases and J 3 bases, leaving 13 bases between the germline ends. The CDR3 totals 14 residues. From germline, CDR1 is MDHEN and CDR2 SYDVKM. In DNA, the CDR3 is TGTGCCAGCAGTCCCTTGCCAGGGGACACTGAAGCTTTCTTT. The encoded protein is CASSPLPGDTEAFF.

The chain recombines TRBV11-1 with TRBJ1-2, with 10 bases matching TRBD1. J gave up 1 base and V 6 bases, and 11 bases lay outside the gene matches. The CDR3 has 17 amino acids. The germline V gene encodes CDR1 SGHAT and CDR2 FQDESV (reference sequence). CDR3 sequence: CASSSGTGATFNYGYTF. CDR3 sequence (DNA): TGTGCCAGCAGTTCCGGGACAGGGGCGACCTTTAACTATGGCTACACCTTC.